A selection of T cell receptor beta chains follows, all from one sample in a study of OX40 agonist ivuxolimab in advanced cancers. The table came from immunoSEQ multiplex PCR; TCRdb's copy has only in-frame clones and leaves some out. Of fewer than 25,000 clones detected, approximately 83% appear once; the ten largest clones hold approximately 8%. Sequencing used CD4+ or CD8+ T cells sorted from blood, obtained in a trial of the OX40 agonist ivuxolimab. These receptor sequences come from an adult with an advanced solid tumor such as melanoma, head and neck, liver or kidney cancer. CDR3s include the opening cysteine and the closing phenylalanine or tryptophan. The D gene is left open where the match is weak.

v_gene	d_gene	j_gene	CDR3aa
TRBV27	-	TRBJ1-2	CASSISSGTRHYGYTF
TRBV9	TRBD1	TRBJ2-7	CASSVDGDSGEQYF
TRBV4-3	TRBD1	TRBJ2-3	CASSQGGPTGADTQYF
TRBV4-1	-	TRBJ1-1	CASSQQGTYTEAFF
TRBV7-9	-	TRBJ1-1	CASSPTGLNTEAFF
TRBV15	TRBD1	TRBJ1-4	CATSQDQGEGPNEKLFF
TRBV27	-	TRBJ1-1	CASSYDKNTEAFF
TRBV5-1	TRBD1	TRBJ2-5	CASSSSGTGEAAQYF
TRBV11-2	-	TRBJ1-6	CASSSRDTLNSPLHF
TRBV9	-	TRBJ1-1	CASSVEEGKAFF
TRBV5-1	-	TRBJ1-4	CASSLTGIATNEKLFF
TRBV4-3	-	-	CASSQDGLESGEQYF
TRBV5-1	-	TRBJ1-3	CASSSPGGGESGNTIYF
TRBV5-6	TRBD1	TRBJ2-7	CASSLGTGGFYEQYF
TRBV27	-	TRBJ2-3	CASSSLTGRRGDTQYF
TRBV12-2	-	-	CASRLVQRGAPKAYEQYF
TRBV5-1	-	TRBJ1-4	CASSLDRDEKLFF
TRBV9	-	TRBJ2-3	CASSLQGRGTDTQYF
TRBV11-2	-	TRBJ2-2	CASSSPIPTAERSGELFF
TRBV4-1	-	TRBJ1-1	CASSQVSRMNTEAFF
TRBV2	-	TRBJ2-7	CASSEGTTAVSYEQYF
TRBV13	-	TRBJ1-3	CASSLGPFGNTIYF
TRBV11-2	-	TRBJ2-5	CASSPPGRSKETQYF
TRBV27	-	TRBJ1-5	CASSNQGQPQHF
TRBV9	-	TRBJ1-4	CASSALQGYATNEKLFF
TRBV10-3	-	TRBJ1-6	CAITAHRIENSPLHF
TRBV7-9	-	TRBJ1-2	CASSETLWDGYTF